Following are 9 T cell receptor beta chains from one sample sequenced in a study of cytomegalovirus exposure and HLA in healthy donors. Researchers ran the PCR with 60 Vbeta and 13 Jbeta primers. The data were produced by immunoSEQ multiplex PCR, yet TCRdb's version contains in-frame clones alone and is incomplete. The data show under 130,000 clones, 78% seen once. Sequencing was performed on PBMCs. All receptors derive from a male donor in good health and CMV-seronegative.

As DNA, the CDR3 is TGTGCCAGCTCACCAATAGACAGGGGAGCTGAAGAGCAGTACTTC. Protein product: CASSPIDRGAEEQYF. The chain employs TRBV18 and TRBJ2-7; TRBD1 matches at 8 bases. The CDR3 is made up of 15 amino acids. Germline CDR1 is KGHSH and CDR2 is LQKENI. With 2 bases clipped from V and 7 bases from J, the junction kept 10 bases outside the gene matches.

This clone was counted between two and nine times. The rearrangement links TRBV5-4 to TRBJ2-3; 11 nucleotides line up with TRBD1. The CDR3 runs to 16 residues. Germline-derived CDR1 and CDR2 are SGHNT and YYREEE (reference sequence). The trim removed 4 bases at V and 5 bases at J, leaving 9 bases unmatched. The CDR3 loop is CASSTPPGQGEDTQYF. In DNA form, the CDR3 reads TGTGCCAGCAGCACCCCACCGGGACAGGGGGAAGATACGCAGTATTTT.

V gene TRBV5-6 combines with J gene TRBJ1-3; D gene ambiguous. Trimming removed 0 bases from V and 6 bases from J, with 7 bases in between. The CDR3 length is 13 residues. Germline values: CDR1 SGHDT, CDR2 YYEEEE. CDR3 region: CASSLGTENTIYF. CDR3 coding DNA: TGTGCCAGCAGCTTGGGCACAGAAAACACCATATATTTT. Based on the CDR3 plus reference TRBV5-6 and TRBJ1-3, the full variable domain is DAGVTQSPTHLIKTRGQQVTLRCSPKSGHDTVSWYQQALGQGPQFIFQYYEEEERQRGNFPDRFSGHQFPNYSSELNVNALLLGDSALYLCASSLGTENTIYFGEGSWLTVV.

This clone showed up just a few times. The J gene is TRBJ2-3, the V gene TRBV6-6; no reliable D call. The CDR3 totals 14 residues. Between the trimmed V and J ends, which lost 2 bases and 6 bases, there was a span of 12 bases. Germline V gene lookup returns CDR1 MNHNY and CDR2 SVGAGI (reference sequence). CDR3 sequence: CASSYQASVDTQYF. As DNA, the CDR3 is TGTGCCAGCAGTTACCAAGCCTCCGTGGATACGCAGTATTTT.

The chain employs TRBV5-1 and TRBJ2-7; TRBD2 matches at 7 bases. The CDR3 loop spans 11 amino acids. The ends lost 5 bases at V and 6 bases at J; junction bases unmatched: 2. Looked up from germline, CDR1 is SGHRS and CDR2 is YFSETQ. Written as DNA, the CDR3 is TGCGCCAGCAGGGGGGAGGGCGAGCAGTACTTC. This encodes CASRGEGEQYF.

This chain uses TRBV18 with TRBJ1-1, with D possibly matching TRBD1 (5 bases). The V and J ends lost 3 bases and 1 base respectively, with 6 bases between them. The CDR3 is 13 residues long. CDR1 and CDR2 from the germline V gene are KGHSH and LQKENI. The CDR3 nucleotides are TGTGCCAGCTCACCGACAGAGAACACTGAAGCTTTCTTT. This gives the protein CASSPTENTEAFF.

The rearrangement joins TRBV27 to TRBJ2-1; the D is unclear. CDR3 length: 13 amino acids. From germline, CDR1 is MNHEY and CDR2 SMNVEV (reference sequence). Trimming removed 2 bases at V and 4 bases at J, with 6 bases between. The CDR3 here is CASSLAAYNEQFF. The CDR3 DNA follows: TGTGCCAGCAGTTTAGCAGCGTACAATGAGCAGTTCTTC.

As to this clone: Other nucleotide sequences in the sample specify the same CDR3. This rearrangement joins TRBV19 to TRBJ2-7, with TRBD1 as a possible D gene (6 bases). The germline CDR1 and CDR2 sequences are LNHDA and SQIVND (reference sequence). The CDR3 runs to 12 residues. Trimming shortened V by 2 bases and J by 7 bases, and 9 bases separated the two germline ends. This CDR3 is CASSISGDEQYF. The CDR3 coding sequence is TGTGCCAGTAGTATATCAGGGGATGAGCAGTACTTC.

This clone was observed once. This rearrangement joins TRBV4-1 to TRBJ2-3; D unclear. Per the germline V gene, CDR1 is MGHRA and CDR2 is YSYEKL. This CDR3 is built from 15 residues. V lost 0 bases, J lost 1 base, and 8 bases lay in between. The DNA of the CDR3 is TGCGCCAGCAGCCAAGATCAGGTGGGCACAGATACGCAGTATTTT. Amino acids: CASSQDQVGTDTQYF.